The 12 T cell receptor beta chains presented below share a single source sample, sequenced in a study of blood T cell repertoires in COVID-19. This table comes from immunoSEQ multiplex PCR, and its TCRdb copy is limited to in-frame clones, with some not included. This table has some 270,000 clones, 75% to 90% appearing once. Material for sequencing was peripheral blood. These receptors all stem from a middle-aged woman who had recovered from COVID-19.

This chain connects TRBV3-1 (or the pseudogene TRBV3-2) to TRBJ2-1, with 8 bases fitting TRBD2. Trimming at V came to 3 bases and at J to 0 bases, leaving 7 bases not matched to a gene. The CDR3 runs to 17 residues. In germline, CDR1 is LGHDT, CDR2 YNNKEL (reference sequence). This CDR3 reads CASSHTRGGSSYNEQFF. The DNA for the CDR3 is TGTGCCAGCAGCCACACACGGGGGGGTAGCTCCTACAATGAGCAGTTCTTC.

The rearrangement links TRBV4-1 to TRBJ1-1, with D unresolved. CDR3 length: 13 amino acids. Trimming left V 3 bases short and J 4 bases short, with 9 bases between. The germline gives CDR1 MGHRA, CDR2 YSYEKL. This chain's CDR3 is CASSQQEGTEAFF. The CDR3 DNA reads as TGCGCCAGCAGCCAGCAGGAAGGCACTGAAGCTTTCTTT.

About this clone itself: It is likely a read error, because the conserved phenylalanine at the end of the CDR3 is missing. No DNA is shown, since the ends of the CDR3 on it are uncertain; the CDR3 is the one TCRdb lists. This rearrangement joins TRBV7-3 to TRBJ1-2. The CDR3 spans 13 amino acids, including both terminal residues. Germline assignment: CDR1 SGHTA and CDR2 FQGTGA. The CDR3 loop is CASSPRRLYPHAR.

The V call is TRBV10-3, the J call TRBJ2-1; the D gene is possibly TRBD2 (7 bases). V was trimmed by 5 bases and J by 7 bases, leaving 21 bases between them. Germline CDR1 and CDR2: ENHRY and SYGVKD. This CDR3 comprises 16 residues. The CDR3 sequence: CAISPTGGHGGNEQFF. CDR3 sequence (DNA): TGTGCCATCAGTCCGACGGGGGGACACGGGGGAAATGAGCAGTTCTTC.

This rearrangement joins TRBV11-2 to TRBJ1-1; possible D gene TRBD1, 6 bases. Trimming removed 5 bases from V and 7 bases from J, with 17 bases in between. Germline assignment: CDR1 SGHAT and CDR2 FQNNGV. The CDR3 consists of 14 residues. CDR3 sequence: CASSRGAVRSEAFF. CDR3 in DNA: TGTGCCAGCAGCCGGGGGGCGGTGAGGAGTGAAGCTTTCTTT.

The V and J genes are TRBV12-5 and TRBJ2-1; 7 bases align to TRBD1. The CDR3 is made up of 14 amino acids. V was pared by 10 bases and J by 5 bases, with 11 bases of the junction left unmatched. Germline V gene lookup returns CDR1 LGHNT and CDR2 FRNRAP. CDR3 DNA: TGTGCTACCTCAGGGGGTATTAGCAACAATGAGCAGTTCTTC. It yields the protein CATSGGISNNEQFF.

The sample holds a few counts of this clone. The CDR3 nucleotides are TGTGCCAGCAGTTCCACAGGGGGCTTATCTGGAAACACCATATATTTT. This gives the protein CASSSTGGLSGNTIYF. The chain couples TRBV6-6 to TRBJ1-3; 9 nucleotides match TRBD1. Per germline, CDR1 MNHNY and CDR2 SVGAGI (reference sequence). The J segment lost 1 base and the V segment lost 4 bases, leaving 5 bases of the junction unmatched. The length of the CDR3 is 16 residues.

The chain has TRBV4-2 and TRBJ2-3; 9 bases fit TRBD1. In germline, CDR1 is LGHNA, CDR2 YNFKEQ. V was clipped by 1 base and J by 2 bases; unmatched bases: 4. This CDR3 spans 16 amino acids. For the CDR3, the DNA is TGTGCCAGCAGCCAAGCCGGACAGGGGTTCACAGATACGCAGTATTTT. This encodes CASSQAGQGFTDTQYF.

The sample holds a few counts of this clone. The rearrangement uses TRBV12-3 or TRBV12-4 and TRBJ2-5; 7 nucleotides line up with TRBD1. V shed 4 bases and J 2 bases; nucleotides not matched to a gene: 1. The CDR3 covers 13 residues. CDR3 residues: CASSSTGQETQYF. CDR3 coding DNA: TGTGCCAGCAGTTCGACAGGGCAAGAGACCCAGTACTTC.

V is TRBV24-1 and J is TRBJ1-4; TRBD1 might be the D (5 bases). The CDR3 has 17 amino acids. Between the trimmed V and J ends, which lost 4 bases and 8 bases, there was a span of 22 bases. From germline, CDR1 is KGHDR and CDR2 SFDVKD. CDR3 loop: CATSDSSGAGPREKLFF. The CDR3 DNA follows: TGTGCCACCAGTGACTCCTCCGGTGCGGGGCCACGGGAAAAACTGTTTTTT.

The V gene is TRBV23-1, the J gene TRBJ2-1; 7 nucleotides align to TRBD2. TRBV23-1 is designated an ORF whose function remains uncertain. This CDR3 has 15 amino acids. With V trimmed by 6 bases and J by 0 bases, 5 bases remained unmatched. The CDR3 loop reads CASSQGRASYNEQFF. Written as DNA, the CDR3 is TGCGCCAGCAGCCAAGGGAGGGCCTCCTACAATGAGCAGTTCTTC.

J is TRBJ1-2 and V is TRBV6-5; D perhaps matches TRBD1 (5 bases). V was trimmed by 2 bases and J by 4 bases, leaving 17 bases between them. Germline CDR1 MNHEY, CDR2 SVGAGI. The CDR3 is 16 residues long. The CDR3 DNA reads TGTGCCAGCAGTTACACCAGGTTCGGGGGGATCTATGGCTACACCTTC. It encodes CASSYTRFGGIYGYTF.